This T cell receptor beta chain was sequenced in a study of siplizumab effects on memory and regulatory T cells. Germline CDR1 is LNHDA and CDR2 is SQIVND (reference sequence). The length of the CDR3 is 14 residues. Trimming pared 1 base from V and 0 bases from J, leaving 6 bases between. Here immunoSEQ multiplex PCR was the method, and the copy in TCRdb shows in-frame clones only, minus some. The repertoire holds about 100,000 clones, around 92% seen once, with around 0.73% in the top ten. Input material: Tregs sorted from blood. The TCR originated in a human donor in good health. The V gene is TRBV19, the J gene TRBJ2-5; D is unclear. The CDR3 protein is CASSIAVNQETQYF. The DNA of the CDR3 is TGTGCCAGTAGTATAGCGGTCAACCAAGAGACCCAGTACTTC.